This is a list of T cell receptor beta chains from one sample in a study of cytomegalovirus exposure and HLA in healthy donors. The protocol was immunoSEQ multiplex PCR, while the TCRdb copy is restricted to in-frame clones and leaves out a portion. This sample has under 200,000 clones, with under 90% found just once. The sequenced sample was PBMCs. The origin of the receptors is a woman between 18 and 30 years old in good health and CMV-seropositive. The CDR3 runs from the conserved cysteine through the conserved F or W. A D gene is named only where the DNA matches it firmly. Clone sizes are given selectively: once, few, many, or a class where the clone is expanded.

D gene	clone size	V gene	J gene	CDR3 DNA	CDR3 protein
TRBD2	NA	TRBV6-1	TRBJ2-7	TGTGCCAGCAGTGAAATGCGGGGGGTCAGCTCCTACGAGCAGTACTTC	CASSEMRGVSSYEQYF
TRBD2	NA	TRBV7-3	TRBJ2-1	TGTGCCAGCAGCTTAACCCGAGCGGGAGTGAACAATGAGCAGTTCTTC	CASSLTRAGVNNEQFF
NA	NA	TRBV5-6	TRBJ2-4	TGTGCCAGCAGCTTGGCGCGGCTAGGCCGGAACATTCAGTACTTC	CASSLARLGRNIQYF
TRBD1	NA	TRBV5-4	TRBJ2-2	TGTGCCAGCAGCACCTGGACAGGGGGCAACACCGGGGAGCTGTTTTTT	CASSTWTGGNTGELFF
TRBD2	NA	TRBV5-4	TRBJ2-7	TGTGCCAGCAGCAATCCCACTAGCGGCTACGAGCAGTACTTC	CASSNPTSGYEQYF
NA	NA	TRBV15	TRBJ1-1	TGTGCCACCAGCAGAGACTACCTACAAGCTTTCTTT	CATSRDYLQAFF
NA	NA	TRBV6-4	TRBJ1-1	TGTGCCAGCAGTGACGAAGCTGGCACTGAAGCTTTCTTT	CASSDEAGTEAFF
NA	NA	TRBV28	TRBJ2-5	TGTGCCAGCAGTTTACTAGAGAGGGAGACCCAGTACTTC	CASSLLERETQYF
TRBD1	NA	TRBV2	TRBJ2-5	TGTGCCAGCAGTTGGGACAGCCCAAAGACAGAGACCCAGTACTTC	CASSWDSPKTETQYF
TRBD1	NA	TRBV4-1	TRBJ2-7	TGCGCCAGCAGCCACGGGGACAGGGTCTTCTACGAGCAGTACTTC	CASSHGDRVFYEQYF
TRBD2	NA	TRBV11-2	TRBJ2-1	TGTGCCAGCAGCTCACACTGGTTACTAGCGGGAGGAGGGGCGGGTGAGCAGTTCTTC	CASSSHWLLAGGGAGEQFF
TRBD1	once	TRBV5-1	TRBJ2-7	TGCGCCAGCAACGGACAGGGCCCCTTCTACGAGCAGTACTTC	CASNGQGPFYEQYF
NA	NA	TRBV6-6	TRBJ1-1	TGTGCCAGCAGTCAGGTACAGGGGAACACTGAAGCTTTCTTT	CASSQVQGNTEAFF
NA	NA	TRBV13	TRBJ2-3	TGTGCCAGCAGCTTTCGACAGGGCACAGATACGCAGTATTTT	CASSFRQGTDTQYF
TRBD1	NA	TRBV7-9	TRBJ2-1	TGTGCCAGCAGCTTAGCTACGGGACAGGCAAATGAGCAGTTCTTC	CASSLATGQANEQFF
NA	NA	TRBV5-1	TRBJ2-7	TGCGCCAGCAGCTTGGCAGGGGTGTCGTCCCACGAGCAGTACTTC	CASSLAGVSSHEQYF